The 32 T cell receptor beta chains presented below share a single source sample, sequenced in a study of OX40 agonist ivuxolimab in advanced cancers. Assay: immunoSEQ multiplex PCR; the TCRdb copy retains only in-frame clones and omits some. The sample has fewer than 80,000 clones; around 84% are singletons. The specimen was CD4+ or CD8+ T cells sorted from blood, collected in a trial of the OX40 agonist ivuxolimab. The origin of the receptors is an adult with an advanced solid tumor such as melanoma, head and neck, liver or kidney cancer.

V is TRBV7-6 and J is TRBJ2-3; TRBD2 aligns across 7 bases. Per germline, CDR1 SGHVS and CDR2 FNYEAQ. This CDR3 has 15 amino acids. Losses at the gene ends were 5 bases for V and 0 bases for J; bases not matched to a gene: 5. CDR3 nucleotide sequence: TGTGCCAGCAGCCTATGGGGGGGTAGCACAGATACGCAGTATTTT. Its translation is CASSLWGGSTDTQYF.

The CDR3 sequence: CASSRTRGAGTEAFF. Here the CDR3 DNA reads TGCGCCAGCAGTCGTACCCGGGGGGCTGGCACTGAAGCTTTCTTT. This sequence joins TRBV5-1 and TRBJ1-1, with a possible D match to TRBD1 (6 bases). Between the trimmed V and J ends, which lost 5 bases and 4 bases, there was a span of 18 bases. Germline V gives CDR1 SGHRS, CDR2 YFSETQ. This CDR3 is 15 amino acids long.

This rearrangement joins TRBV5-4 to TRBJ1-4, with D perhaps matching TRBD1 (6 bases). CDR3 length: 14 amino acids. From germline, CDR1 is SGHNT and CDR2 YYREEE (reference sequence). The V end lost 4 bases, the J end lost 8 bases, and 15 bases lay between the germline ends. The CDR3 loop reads CASSQGGRPEKLFF. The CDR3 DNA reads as TGTGCCAGCAGCCAAGGGGGGCGGCCGGAAAAACTGTTTTTT.

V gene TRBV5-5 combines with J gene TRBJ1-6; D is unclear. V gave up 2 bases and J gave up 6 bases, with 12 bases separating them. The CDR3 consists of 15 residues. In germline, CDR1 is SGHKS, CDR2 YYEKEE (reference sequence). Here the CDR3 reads CASSLKSKSNSPLHF. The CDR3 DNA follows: TGTGCCAGCAGCTTAAAGAGTAAAAGTAATTCACCCCTCCACTTT.

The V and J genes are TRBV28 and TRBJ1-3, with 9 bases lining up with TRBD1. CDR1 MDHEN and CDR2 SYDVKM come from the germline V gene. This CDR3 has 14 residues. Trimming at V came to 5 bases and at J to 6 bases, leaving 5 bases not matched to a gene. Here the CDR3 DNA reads TGTGCCAGCAGTGGGACAGGGTCGGAAAACACCATATATTTT. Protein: CASSGTGSENTIYF.

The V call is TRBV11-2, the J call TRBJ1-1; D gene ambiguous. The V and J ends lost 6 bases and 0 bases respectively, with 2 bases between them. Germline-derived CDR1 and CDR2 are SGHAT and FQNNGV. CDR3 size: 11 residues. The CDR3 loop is CASRMNTEAFF. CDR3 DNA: TGTGCCAGCAGAATGAACACTGAAGCTTTCTTT.

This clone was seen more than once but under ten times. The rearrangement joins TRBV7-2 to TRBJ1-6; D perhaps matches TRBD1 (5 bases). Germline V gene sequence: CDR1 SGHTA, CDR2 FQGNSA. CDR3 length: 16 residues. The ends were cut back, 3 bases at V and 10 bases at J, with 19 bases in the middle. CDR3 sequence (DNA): TGTGCCAGCAGCTTCGAGCTCGCCGGGGCGGGATCACCCCTCCACTTT. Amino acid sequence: CASSFELAGAGSPLHF.

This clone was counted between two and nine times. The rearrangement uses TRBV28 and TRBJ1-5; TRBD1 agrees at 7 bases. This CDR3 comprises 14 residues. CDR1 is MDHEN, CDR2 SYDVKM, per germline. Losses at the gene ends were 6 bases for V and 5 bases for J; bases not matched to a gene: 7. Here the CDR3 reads CASSESQGYQPQHF. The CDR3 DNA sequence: TGTGCCAGCAGCGAATCACAGGGGTATCAGCCCCAGCATTTT.

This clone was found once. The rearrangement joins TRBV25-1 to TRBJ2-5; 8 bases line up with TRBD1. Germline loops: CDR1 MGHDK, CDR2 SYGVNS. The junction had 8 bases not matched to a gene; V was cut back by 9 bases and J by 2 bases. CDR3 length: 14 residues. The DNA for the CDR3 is TGTGCCAGTACCGACAGGGGCAGGCAAGAGACCCAGTACTTC. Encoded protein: CASTDRGRQETQYF.

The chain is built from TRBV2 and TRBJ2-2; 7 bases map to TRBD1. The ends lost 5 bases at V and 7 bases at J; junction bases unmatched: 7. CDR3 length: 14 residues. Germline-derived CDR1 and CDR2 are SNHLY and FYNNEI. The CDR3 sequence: CASSLTGPGGELFF. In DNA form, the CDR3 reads TGTGCCAGCAGTTTGACAGGGCCGGGCGGGGAGCTGTTTTTT.

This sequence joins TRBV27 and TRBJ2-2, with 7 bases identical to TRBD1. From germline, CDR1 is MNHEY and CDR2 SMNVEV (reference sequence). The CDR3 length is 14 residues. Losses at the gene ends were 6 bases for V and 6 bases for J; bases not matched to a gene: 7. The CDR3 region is CASRERQGAGELFF. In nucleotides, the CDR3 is TGTGCCAGCAGGGAAAGACAGGGTGCCGGGGAGCTGTTTTTT.

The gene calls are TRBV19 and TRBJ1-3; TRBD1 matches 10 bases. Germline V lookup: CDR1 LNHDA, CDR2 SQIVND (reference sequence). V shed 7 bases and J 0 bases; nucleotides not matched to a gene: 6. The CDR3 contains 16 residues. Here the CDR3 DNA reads TGTGCCAGTAAAACCCGGGACAGGGGCTCTGGAAACACCATATATTTT. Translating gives CASKTRDRGSGNTIYF.

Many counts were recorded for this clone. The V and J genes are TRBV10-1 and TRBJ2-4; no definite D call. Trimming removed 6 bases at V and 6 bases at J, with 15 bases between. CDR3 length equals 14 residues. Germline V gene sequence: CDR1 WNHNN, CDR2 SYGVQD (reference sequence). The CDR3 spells CASSPDIGRNIQYF. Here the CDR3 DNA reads TGCGCCAGCAGCCCAGACATCGGCCGAAACATTCAGTACTTC.

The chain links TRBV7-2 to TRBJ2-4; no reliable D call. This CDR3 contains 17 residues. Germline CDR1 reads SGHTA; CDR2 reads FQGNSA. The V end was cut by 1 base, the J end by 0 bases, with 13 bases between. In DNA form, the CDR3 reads TGTGCCAGCAGCTTAGGAACGGTGAACCTAGCCAAAAACATTCAGTACTTC. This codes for CASSLGTVNLAKNIQYF.

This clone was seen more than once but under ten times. The CDR3, as DNA: TGTGCCAGTAGTCCCGGCCGGGTCCCCTATGGCTACACCTTC. It encodes CASSPGRVPYGYTF. This rearrangement joins TRBV19 to TRBJ1-2, with D hard to call. From germline, CDR1 is LNHDA and CDR2 SQIVND (reference sequence). Trimming left V 5 bases short and J 4 bases short, with 14 bases between. The length of the CDR3 is 14 residues.

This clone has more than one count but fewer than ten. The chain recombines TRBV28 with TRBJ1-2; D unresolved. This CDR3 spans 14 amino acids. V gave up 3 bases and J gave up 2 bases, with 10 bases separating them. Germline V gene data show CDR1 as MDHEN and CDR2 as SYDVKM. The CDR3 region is CASSFVGGNYGYTF. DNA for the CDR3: TGTGCCAGCAGTTTTGTCGGCGGGAACTATGGCTACACCTTC.

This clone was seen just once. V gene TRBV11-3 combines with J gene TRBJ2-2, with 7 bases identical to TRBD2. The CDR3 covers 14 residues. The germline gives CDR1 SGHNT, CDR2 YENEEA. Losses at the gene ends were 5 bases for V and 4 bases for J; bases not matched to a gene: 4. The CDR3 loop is CASSDIAGTGELFF. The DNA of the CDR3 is TGTGCCAGCAGCGACATAGCGGGCACCGGGGAGCTGTTTTTT.

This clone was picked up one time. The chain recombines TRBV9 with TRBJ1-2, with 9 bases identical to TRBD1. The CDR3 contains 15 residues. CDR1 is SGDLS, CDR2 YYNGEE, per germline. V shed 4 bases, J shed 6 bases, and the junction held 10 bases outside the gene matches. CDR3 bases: TGTGCCAGCAGCCCCCAGACAGGGGGAAATGATGGCTACACCTTC. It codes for CASSPQTGGNDGYTF.

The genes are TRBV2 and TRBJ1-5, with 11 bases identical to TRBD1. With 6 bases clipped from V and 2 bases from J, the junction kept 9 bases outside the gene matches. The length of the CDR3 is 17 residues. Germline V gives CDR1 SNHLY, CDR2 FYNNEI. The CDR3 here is CASRGQGGNYGNQPQHF. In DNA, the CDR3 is TGTGCCAGCAGGGGACAGGGGGGGAACTATGGCAATCAGCCCCAGCATTTT.

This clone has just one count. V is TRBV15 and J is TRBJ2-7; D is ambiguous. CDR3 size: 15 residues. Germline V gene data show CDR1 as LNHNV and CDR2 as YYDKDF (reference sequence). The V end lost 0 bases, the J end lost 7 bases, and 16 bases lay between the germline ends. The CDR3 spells CATSRDRAVVGEQYF. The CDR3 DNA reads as TGTGCCACCAGCAGAGATAGAGCAGTTGTGGGGGAGCAGTACTTC.

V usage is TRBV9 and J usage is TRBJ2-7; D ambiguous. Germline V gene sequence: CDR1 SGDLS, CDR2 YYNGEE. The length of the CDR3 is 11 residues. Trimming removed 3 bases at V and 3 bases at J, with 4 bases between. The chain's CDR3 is CASSAGYEQYF. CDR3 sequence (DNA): TGTGCCAGCAGCGCAGGCTACGAGCAGTACTTC.

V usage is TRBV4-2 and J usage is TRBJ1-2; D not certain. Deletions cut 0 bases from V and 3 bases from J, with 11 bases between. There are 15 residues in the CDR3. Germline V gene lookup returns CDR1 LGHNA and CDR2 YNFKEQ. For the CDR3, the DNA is TGTGCCAGCAGCCAAGATCACGGCAGCTACTATGGCTACACCTTC. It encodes CASSQDHGSYYGYTF.

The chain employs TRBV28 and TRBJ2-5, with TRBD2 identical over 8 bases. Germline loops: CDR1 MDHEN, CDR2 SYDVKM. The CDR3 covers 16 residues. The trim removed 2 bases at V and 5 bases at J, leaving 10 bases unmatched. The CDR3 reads CASSLGAGVRGETQYF. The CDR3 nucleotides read TGTGCCAGCAGTTTAGGAGCGGGAGTACGTGGTGAGACCCAGTACTTC. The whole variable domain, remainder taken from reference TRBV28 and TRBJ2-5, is DVKVTQSSRYLVKRTGEKVFLECVQDMDHENMFWYRQDPGLGLRLIYFSYDVKMKEKGDIPEGYSVSREKKERFSLILESASTNQTSMYLCASSLGAGVRGETQYFGPGTRLLVL.

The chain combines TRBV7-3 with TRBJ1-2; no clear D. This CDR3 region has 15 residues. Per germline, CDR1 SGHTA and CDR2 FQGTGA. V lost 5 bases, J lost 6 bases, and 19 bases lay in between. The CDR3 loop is CASSPSNLPSDGYTF. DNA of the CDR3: TGTGCCAGCAGCCCCTCCAATCTTCCGAGTGATGGCTACACCTTC.

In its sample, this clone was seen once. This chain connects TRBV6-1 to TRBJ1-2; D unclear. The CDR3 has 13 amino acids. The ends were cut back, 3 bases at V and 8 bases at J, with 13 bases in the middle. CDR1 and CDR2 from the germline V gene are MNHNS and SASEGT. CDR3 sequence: CASSEGGLRGYTF. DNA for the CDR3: TGTGCCAGCAGTGAGGGAGGTTTACGGGGCTACACCTTC.

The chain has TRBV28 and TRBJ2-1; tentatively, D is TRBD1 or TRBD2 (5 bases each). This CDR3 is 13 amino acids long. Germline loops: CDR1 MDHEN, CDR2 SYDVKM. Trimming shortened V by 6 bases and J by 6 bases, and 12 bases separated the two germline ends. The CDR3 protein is CASSQGPPNEQFF. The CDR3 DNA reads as TGTGCCAGCAGCCAGGGACCTCCCAATGAGCAGTTCTTC.

The CDR3 loop reads CASSSRGPDYEQYF. As DNA, the CDR3 is TGTGCCAGCTCATCCCGGGGCCCCGACTACGAGCAGTACTTC. The J gene is TRBJ2-7, the V gene TRBV18, with D perhaps matching TRBD1 or TRBD2 (5 bases each). Germline V gene lookup returns CDR1 KGHSH and CDR2 LQKENI. The CDR3 has 14 amino acids. V dropped 5 bases and J dropped 3 bases, with 14 bases sitting between them.

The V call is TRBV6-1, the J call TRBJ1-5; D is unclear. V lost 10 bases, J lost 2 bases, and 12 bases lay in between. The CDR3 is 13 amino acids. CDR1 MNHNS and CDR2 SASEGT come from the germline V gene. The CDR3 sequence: CAIQYGGNQPQHF. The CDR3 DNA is TGTGCCATTCAGTATGGTGGCAATCAGCCCCAGCATTTT.

Written as DNA, the CDR3 is TGTGCCAGCAGGTTCCTAGACACCGGGGAGCTGTTTTTT. This sequence encodes CASRFLDTGELFF. V gene TRBV7-3 combines with J gene TRBJ2-2; unclear D gene. Germline CDR1 SGHTA, CDR2 FQGTGA. This CDR3 comprises 13 residues. V was trimmed by 6 bases and J by 3 bases, leaving 8 bases between them.

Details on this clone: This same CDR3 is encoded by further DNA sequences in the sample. CDR3 bases: TGTGCCAGCAGCTCCCTCAGGGTTGGCACTGAAGCTTTCTTT. It specifies CASSSLRVGTEAFF. V gene TRBV9 combines with J gene TRBJ1-1, with D possibly matching TRBD1 (5 bases). CDR3 size: 14 residues. Germline CDR1 SGDLS, CDR2 YYNGEE. Deletions cut 4 bases from V and 4 bases from J, with 14 bases between.

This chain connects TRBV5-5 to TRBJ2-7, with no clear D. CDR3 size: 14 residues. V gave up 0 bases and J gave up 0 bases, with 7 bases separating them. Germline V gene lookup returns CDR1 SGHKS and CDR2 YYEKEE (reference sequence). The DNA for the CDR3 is TGTGCCAGCAGCTTGGAAGGCGGCTCCTACGAGCAGTACTTC. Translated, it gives CASSLEGGSYEQYF.

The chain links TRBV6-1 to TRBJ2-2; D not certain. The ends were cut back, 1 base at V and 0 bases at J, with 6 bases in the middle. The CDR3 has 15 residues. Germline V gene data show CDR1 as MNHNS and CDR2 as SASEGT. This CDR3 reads CASSEGTPNTGELFF. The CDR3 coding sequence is TGTGCCAGCAGTGAAGGGACCCCGAACACCGGGGAGCTGTTTTTT.